In this sample, the clone carrying this TCR beta chain turned up a few times. What it recognizes is unknown. This specimen belongs to a study of spatial heterogeneity in lung cancer. A distinct unique molecular identifier was carried by each TCR cDNA molecule. TCRdb called the 5' RACE reads again in MiXCR, with one record for every CDR3 protein. Altogether 20,000 to 30,000 distinct CDR3 sequences are present, roughly 9.7% being singletons, with the ten largest covering roughly 21%. V dropped 4 bases and J dropped 3 bases, with 14 bases sitting between them. The CDR3 runs to 14 residues. In germline, CDR1 is SGHRS, CDR2 YFSETQ. Whole-study findings and limits: Ubiquitous expanded tumor TCRs showed up in blood more at resection than follow-up.

Time point indicated: blood at routine non-recurrence follow-up after resection. Without sorting, whole RNA was sequenced from tumor, nontumor lung or frozen PBMC. J is TRBJ2-7 and V is TRBV5-1, with a weak D call TRBD1 (6 bases). This TCR derives from a male donor with early-stage non-small cell lung cancer. Sample: PBMCs, taken at follow-up. The chain's CDR3 is CASSPGQVDYEQYF. In DNA form, the CDR3 reads TGCGCCAGCAGCCCGGGACAAGTTGACTACGAGCAGTACTTC.